These 20 T cell receptor beta chains were sequenced from one sample in a study of blood T cell repertoires in COVID-19 (dated by TCRdb to 2018 to 2020). The library was obtained by the immunoSEQ multiplex PCR assay. TCRdb obtained this table from immuneACCESS and retained in-frame rearrangements with V and J assigned. These tables miss some clones; where compared with another copy, unresolved V genes account for less than half of the shortfall, and the remainder is unexplained. The sample table contains about 330,000 clones; only one count was recorded for about 87% of them. The ten largest clones represent 5% to 6% of the sample. Sequenced input: PBMCs or T cells enriched from blood (not recorded which). The source is a man aged 25-45 years who had recovered from COVID-19.

The gene calls are TRBV2 and TRBJ2-3; 10 bases align to TRBD2. J gave up 0 bases and V 7 bases, and 7 bases lay outside the gene matches. Germline CDR1 and CDR2: SNHLY and FYNNEI. There are 16 residues in the CDR3. In DNA, the CDR3 is TGTGCCAGCATACAGGCTAGCGGGGGTAGCACAGATACGCAGTATTTT. It is translated as CASIQASGGSTDTQYF.

This clone was seen once. The rearrangement uses TRBV19 and TRBJ1-2, with TRBD1 matching 8 bases. V shed 6 bases and J 4 bases; nucleotides not matched to a gene: 4. This CDR3 has 13 residues. Germline V gene sequence: CDR1 LNHDA, CDR2 SQIVND (reference sequence). This chain's CDR3 is CASSLTGGYGYTF. The DNA for the CDR3 is TGTGCCAGTAGCCTCACAGGGGGCTATGGCTACACCTTC.

The chain links TRBV11-2 to TRBJ2-5, with D perhaps TRBD1 (6 bases). V was clipped by 1 base and J by 5 bases, with 11 bases between them. The CDR3 contains 14 residues. Germline V gene data show CDR1 as SGHAT and CDR2 as FQNNGV. This CDR3 reads CASSLGDNGETQYF. The CDR3 DNA follows: TGTGCCAGCAGCTTAGGGGACAACGGGGAGACCCAGTACTTC.

The chain employs TRBV29-1 and TRBJ2-1; 8 positions match TRBD2. From germline, CDR1 is SQVTM and CDR2 ANQGSEA. This CDR3 contains 14 residues. V was clipped by 3 bases and J by 7 bases; unmatched bases: 8. For the CDR3, the DNA is TGCAGCGTTGAGCCCGGGGGGGCCATTAATGAGCAGTTCTTC. It specifies CSVEPGGAINEQFF.

The CDR3 here is CASSDRQVYNSPLHF. CDR3 sequence (DNA): TGTGCCAGCAGCGATCGACAGGTCTATAATTCACCCCTCCACTTT. The rearrangement uses TRBV4-2 and TRBJ1-6, with a tentative D call TRBD1 (6 bases). Per germline, CDR1 LGHNA and CDR2 YNFKEQ. This CDR3 region has 15 residues. V lost 5 bases and J lost 3, with 11 bases in between.

This rearrangement joins TRBV6-1 to TRBJ2-3, with 12 bases fitting TRBD2. V lost 3 bases, J lost 2 bases, and 3 bases stayed unmatched. This CDR3 is 16 amino acids long. Germline V gene sequence: CDR1 MNHNS, CDR2 SASEGT. CDR3 bases: TGTGCCAGCAGTGATGGACTAGCGGGGAACACAGATACGCAGTATTTT. Amino acids: CASSDGLAGNTDTQYF.

The chain recombines TRBV9 with TRBJ1-3; 9 bases fit TRBD1. Trimming at V came to 2 bases and at J to 7 bases, leaving 10 bases not matched to a gene. The CDR3 contains 16 residues. Germline V lookup: CDR1 SGDLS, CDR2 YYNGEE. The CDR3 DNA follows: TGTGCCAGCAGCGTCGTCCCGGGACAGGGTCGGAACACCATATATTTT. This translates into CASSVVPGQGRNTIYF.

This clone was counted a single time. The chain carries TRBV5-8 and TRBJ1-6, with TRBD1 identical over 9 bases. V trimming: 5 bases; J trimming: 9 bases; junction bases outside the gene matches: 18. From germline, CDR1 is SGHTS and CDR2 YDEGEE. The CDR3 spans 18 residues. DNA for the CDR3: TGTGCCAGCAGTACGCCGGGACAGGGCCGCCCCTATGGTTCACCCCTCCACTTT. It codes for CASSTPGQGRPYGSPLHF.

The chain uses TRBV27 and TRBJ2-2; 7 bases agree with TRBD1. Germline CDR1 and CDR2: MNHEY and SMNVEV (reference sequence). The V gene end was trimmed by 6 bases and the J gene end by 4 bases; junction bases not matched to a gene: 14. This CDR3 region has 17 residues. The DNA of the CDR3 is TGTGCCAGCAGCGAAAGTACAGGGGACGATGGCACCGGGGAGCTGTTTTTT. Translating gives CASSESTGDDGTGELFF.

The chain uses TRBV7-5 and TRBJ2-1; the tabulated D call, TRBD2, remains unverified against the DNA. TRBV7-5 is annotated as a pseudogene. This CDR3 is built from 18 residues. For the CDR3, the DNA is TGTGCCAGAAGCGATAGCGGGGGGAATGGGAGCTCCTACAATGAGCAGTTCTTC. Translating it yields CARSDSGGNGSSYNEQFF.

V is TRBV24-1 and J is TRBJ1-2; perhaps TRBD1 as D (5 bases). The V end lost 3 bases, the J end lost 5 bases, and 12 bases lay between the germline ends. The CDR3 runs 14 residues. Germline values: CDR1 KGHDR, CDR2 SFDVKD. The DNA of the CDR3 is TGTGCCACCAGTGATGGGGGGGACTCATATGGCTACACCTTC. The encoded protein is CATSDGGDSYGYTF.

J is TRBJ2-7 and V is TRBV25-1; perhaps TRBD1 as D (5 bases). Germline V CDR1 and CDR2: MGHDK, SYGVNS. The V and J ends lost 4 bases and 2 bases respectively, with 12 bases between them. CDR3 size: 14 residues. The CDR3 loop reads CASSASGSAYEQYF. The CDR3 DNA reads as TGTGCCAGCAGTGCATCAGGGTCTGCCTACGAGCAGTACTTC.

J is TRBJ1-1 and V is TRBV18; 11 positions agree with TRBD1. This CDR3 region has 14 residues. Looked up from germline, CDR1 is KGHSH and CDR2 is LQKENI. V trimming: 5 bases; J trimming: 5 bases; junction bases outside the gene matches: 4. The CDR3 protein is CASSSGQGGTEAFF. In nucleotides, the CDR3 is TGTGCCAGCTCATCGGGACAGGGGGGGACTGAAGCTTTCTTT.

This sequence joins TRBV7-8 and TRBJ2-2; 8 bases align to TRBD1. Germline assignment: CDR1 SGHVS and CDR2 FQNEAQ. This CDR3 is built from 14 residues. Trimming cost V 5 bases and J 5 bases; bases outside gene matches: 4. The CDR3 bases are TGTGCCAGCAGCCTAAGGACAGGGACCGGGGAGCTGTTTTTT. The encoded protein is CASSLRTGTGELFF.

V usage is TRBV14 and J usage is TRBJ1-2; no firm D call. CDR3 length: 13 amino acids. The germline CDR1 and CDR2 sequences are SGHDN and FVKESK. Deletions cut 2 bases from V and 4 bases from J, with 8 bases between. CDR3 nucleotide sequence: TGTGCCAGCAGCCAAACGGGTGGCTATGGCTACACCTTC. This translates into CASSQTGGYGYTF.

The chain uses TRBV28 and TRBJ2-3; the D gene is possibly TRBD1 (6 bases). Germline assignment: CDR1 MDHEN and CDR2 SYDVKM. This CDR3 has 15 residues. V was pared by 2 bases and J by 4 bases, with 13 bases between. The CDR3 protein is CASSLGGGLADTQYF. CDR3 bases: TGTGCCAGCAGTTTAGGTGGGGGCCTGGCAGATACGCAGTATTTT.

V and J are TRBV27 and TRBJ1-3, with a weak D call TRBD1 (5 bases). The germline V gene has CDR1 MNHEY and CDR2 SMNVEV (reference sequence). V lost 5 bases and J 2 bases, leaving 10 bases between the germline ends. The CDR3 has 14 residues. CDR3 sequence reads: CASSQDIAGNTIYF. The CDR3, as DNA: TGTGCCAGCAGTCAGGACATTGCTGGAAACACCATATATTTT.

Only a few counts were recorded for this clone. The chain uses TRBV25-1 and TRBJ2-7; D not certain. This CDR3 is 11 amino acids long. V lost 6 bases and J lost 2, with 5 bases in between. CDR1 MGHDK and CDR2 SYGVNS come from the germline V gene. The CDR3 nucleotides read TGTGCCAGCAGGATAGCCTACGAGCAGTACTTC. Protein: CASRIAYEQYF.

This clone has a single count. The rearrangement links TRBV11-2 to TRBJ1-2; perhaps TRBD1 as D (6 bases). The ends were cut back, 3 bases at V and 8 bases at J, with 13 bases in the middle. CDR1 is SGHAT and CDR2 is FQNNGV in the germline V gene. This CDR3 is 13 amino acids long. The CDR3 DNA follows: TGTGCCAGCAGCTTGACGGACAGTACCGGCTACACCTTC. Amino acids: CASSLTDSTGYTF.

The chain joins TRBV6-5 to TRBJ1-2; D gene uncertain. The V gene's germline CDR1 is MNHEY and CDR2 SVGAGI. The germline V and J ends were trimmed by 0 bases and 8 bases, with 13 bases remaining between them. This CDR3 region has 14 residues. The CDR3 loop is CASSYSEVGNGYTF. DNA for the CDR3: TGTGCCAGCAGTTACTCGGAGGTGGGGAACGGCTACACCTTC.